These T cell receptor beta chains were read from a single sample in a study of blood T cell repertoires in COVID-19. Generated by immunoSEQ multiplex PCR, the TCRdb table keeps only in-frame clones and is missing some. The sample yields about 42,000 clones, about 86% seen once. The material sequenced was peripheral blood. Receptors originate from a man in his 70s with acute or convalescent COVID-19. Both conserved end residues are part of each CDR3. Each record gives: D gene, J gene, V gene, clone size, CDR3 DNA, CDR3 protein. A D gene is named only where the DNA matches it firmly. Rows give clone size only sometimes, using once, few, many, or a class for an expanded clone.

TRBD2 | TRBJ2-7 | TRBV7-2 | . | TGTGCCAGCAGCTTAAATCGCGGGGGTGACTACGAGCAGTACTTC | CASSLNRGGDYEQYF
TRBD2 | TRBJ2-1 | TRBV7-2 | . | TGTGCCAGCAGCCCTAGACTAGCGGGGGGCAATGAGCAGTTCTTC | CASSPRLAGGNEQFF
TRBD2 | TRBJ2-1 | TRBV24-1 | few | TGTGCCACCCGGGGGGGCGGGAACGACAATGAGCAGTTCTTC | CATRGGGNDNEQFF
. | TRBJ1-4 | TRBV5-8 | . | TGTGCCAGCAGCTTGCGCGTACCCACGGATATACGCGGGAGTGAAAAACTGTTTTTT | CASSLRVPTDIRGSEKLFF
. | TRBJ1-6 | TRBV7-9 | . | TGTGCCAGCAGCTTATGGACAGCAAATTCACCCCTCCACTTT | CASSLWTANSPLHF
TRBD1 | TRBJ1-1 | TRBV6-4 | . | TGTGCCAGCAGGGTAGACAGGGGAGCTTTCTTT | CASRVDRGAFF
. | TRBJ2-3 | TRBV7-6 | once | TGTGCCAGCAGCTTGGCCTCCCTGACAGATACGCAGTATTTT | CASSLASLTDTQYF
. | TRBJ2-5 | TRBV12-3/TRBV12-4 | . | TGTGCCAGCAGTTTACTTGAGACCCAGTACTTC | CASSLLETQYF
. | TRBJ1-2 | TRBV18 | . | TGTGCCAGCTCACTCTCGACACCCCCAGTTAATAACTATGGCTACACCTTC | CASSLSTPPVNNYGYTF
. | TRBJ1-6 | TRBV27 | . | TGTGCCAGCAGCCTGTTGACAGTCTTTGATTCACCCCTCCACTTT | CASSLLTVFDSPLHF
TRBD2 | TRBJ2-5 | TRBV19 | once | TGTGCCAGTAGTCTTATCCCGGCTAGCGGGTACCCAGAGACCCAGTACTTC | CASSLIPASGYPETQYF
TRBD2 | TRBJ2-1 | TRBV7-2 | . | TGTGCCAGCAGCTCTCTGGGCGGCGGCAGCGGGGGGCCCTACAATGAGCAGTTCTTC | CASSSLGGGSGGPYNEQFF
TRBD2 | TRBJ2-3 | TRBV7-9 | . | TGTGCCAGCAGCCAAGCGGGGGGCACAGATACGCAGTATTTT | CASSQAGGTDTQYF
TRBD1 | TRBJ1-2 | TRBV30 | . | TGTGCCTGGAGTGATGGGGGACAGGGTCAAGGCTACACCTTC | CAWSDGGQGQGYTF
. | TRBJ1-1 | TRBV7-2 | . | TGTGCCAGCAGCTTGGGGGCGAACACTGAAGCTTTCTTT | CASSLGANTEAFF
TRBD2 | TRBJ2-1 | TRBV6-2/TRBV6-3 | . | TGTGCCAGCAGTTACTCGATCCTAGCGGGGAATTACAATGAGCAGTTCTTC | CASSYSILAGNYNEQFF
. | TRBJ2-1 | TRBV6-2/TRBV6-3 | . | TGTGCCAGCAGCCACAGCGGTGAGCAGTTCTTC | CASSHSGEQFF
TRBD2 | TRBJ2-1 | TRBV11-1 | . | TGTGCCAGCAGCCCGGGACTAGCGGCCTCCTACAATGAGCAGTTCTTC | CASSPGLAASYNEQFF
TRBD2 | TRBJ2-5 | TRBV15 | once | TGTGCCACCAGCAAAGGAGCGGGGGGCCGTTTCAAAGAGACCCAGTACTTC | CATSKGAGGRFKETQYF
TRBD2 | TRBJ2-7 | TRBV18 | . | TGTGCCAGCTCGCCACCTAGCGGGGGGGCCTCGTACGAGCAGTACTTC | CASSPPSGGASYEQYF
. | TRBJ2-3 | TRBV3-1/TRBV3-2 | once | TGTGCCAGCAGCCAAGATAAAACGAGAGTGACAGATACGCAGTATTTT | CASSQDKTRVTDTQYF
TRBD1 | TRBJ2-3 | TRBV11-3 | . | TGTGCCAGCAGCCTAACAGGGGACACAGATACGCAGTATTTT | CASSLTGDTDTQYF
. | TRBJ1-4 | TRBV19 | . | TGTGCCAGTAGTATAGAAGGGGACACCCATGAAAAACTGTTTTTT | CASSIEGDTHEKLFF
. | TRBJ1-4 | TRBV19 | . | TGTGCCAGTAGTGGTCAGTCCATCAATGAAAAACTGTTTTTT | CASSGQSINEKLFF
. | TRBJ2-5 | TRBV5-4 | . | TGTGCCAGCAGCTTGGTTACTAGCCCAACCCAAGAGACCCAGTACTTC | CASSLVTSPTQETQYF
TRBD1 | TRBJ1-2 | TRBV5-5 | once | TGTGCCAGCAGCTTGAACAGGGGTTTTTCTTTTAACTATGGCTACACCTTC | CASSLNRGFSFNYGYTF
TRBD1 | TRBJ2-7 | TRBV12-3/TRBV12-4 | . | TGTGCCAGCAACACAGGGGGAGCCGAGCAGTACTTC | CASNTGGAEQYF
TRBD1 | TRBJ1-1 | TRBV4-2 | . | TGTGCCAGCAGCCACACAGGGGCGAACACTGAAGCTTTCTTT | CASSHTGANTEAFF
. | TRBJ2-3 | TRBV27 | . | TGTGCCAGCACCTCCCTCGAGAGGTCCTCCTTCTATACAGATACGCAGTATTTT | CASTSLERSSFYTDTQYF
. | TRBJ1-5 | TRBV18 | . | TGTGCCAGCTCACCGGACGGGGATCTGAAGCCCCAGCATTTT | CASSPDGDLKPQHF
TRBD1 | TRBJ1-1 | TRBV24-1 | . | TGTGCCACCAGTGTGGGGCAGGGGGTGAACACTGAAGCTTTCTTT | CATSVGQGVNTEAFF
. | TRBJ2-2 | TRBV7-9 | . | TGTGCCAGCAGCGCGACAGGGGAGCTGTTTTTT | CASSATGELFF
. | TRBJ2-2 | TRBV30 | . | TGTGCCTGGAGGAGGGGCGGGAAGAACACCGGGGAGCTGTTTTTT | CAWRRGGKNTGELFF
TRBD2 | TRBJ2-3 | TRBV7-9 | . | TGTGCCAGCATCCCTAGCCGACTAGCGGGAGAGGCAGATACGCAGTATTTT | CASIPSRLAGEADTQYF
TRBD1 | TRBJ1-1 | TRBV3-1/TRBV3-2 | . | TGTGCCAGCAGCCACGGGACAGCCTGGAACACTGAAGCTTTCTTT | CASSHGTAWNTEAFF
TRBD2 | TRBJ2-7 | TRBV4-2 | . | TGTGCCAGCAGCAGAGGTCGAGCGGGGGCCTACGAGCAGTACTTC | CASSRGRAGAYEQYF
TRBD1 | TRBJ2-1 | TRBV9 | . | TGTGCCAGCAGCCCCCGGGACAGAGCTTTGGTGCAGTTCTTC | CASSPRDRALVQFF
. | TRBJ1-5 | TRBV7-2 | . | TGTGCCAGCAGCTTGGCGGGGGGGAATCAGCCCCAGCATTTT | CASSLAGGNQPQHF
. | TRBJ2-3 | TRBV5-1 | . | TGCGCCAGCAGCCGTAGCGCCCGGGATACGCAGTATTTT | CASSRSARDTQYF
. | TRBJ1-1 | TRBV7-2 | . | TGTGCCAGCACCATGGGAGGTAACACTGAAGCTTTCTTT | CASTMGGNTEAFF
. | TRBJ1-2 | TRBV7-9 | . | TGTGCCAGCAGCTTTGACTACTATGGCTACACCTTC | CASSFDYYGYTF
. | TRBJ1-4 | TRBV6-1 | . | TGTGCCAGCAGTGAAGCCGGGTCTGTTGGAAAACTGTTTTTT | CASSEAGSVGKLFF
TRBD1 | TRBJ1-4 | TRBV18 | . | TGTGCCAGCTCACCGACGACAGGGACTAATGAAAAACTGTTTTTT | CASSPTTGTNEKLFF